This T cell receptor beta chain comes out of a study of T cells in Graves' hyperthyroidism and ophthalmopathy. Amplification yielded TCR beta CDR3 regions, with RNA transcripts as the source. TCR CDR3 underwent first-round RT-PCR with the HTBI primer set. TCRdb itself ran the multiplex PCR reads through MiXCR, one entry per CDR3 protein. This sample carries 500,000 or so distinct CDR3 sequences, roughly a sixth of them seen once, and the ten largest clones take 17%. Germline assignment: CDR1 SGHTA and CDR2 FQGNSA. The CDR3 has 14 amino acids. The V end lost 1 base, the J end lost 7 bases, and 13 bases lay between the germline ends. Patients affected by ophthalmopathy presented a Clinical Activity Score of at least 3, a NOSPECS grade of at least 4, and disease duration below 3 months. Uncontrolled infection, other autoimmune disease, pregnancy or lactation disqualified patients from enrolment. Diagnoses used clinical symptoms, serum thyroxine and TRAb, thyroid ultrasound and orbital computed tomography.

With regard to this clonotype: What it binds is not known.

Broader study findings: Peripheral blood also featured most of the thyroid clonotypes expanded above 0.001.

This chain connects TRBV7-2 to TRBJ1-2; D not certain. The TCR originated in a young woman with Graves' ophthalmopathy. The sample consisted of blood. The chain's CDR3 is CASSLGAGSGGYTF. The CDR3 nucleotides read TGTGCCAGCAGCTTAGGGGCGGGCTCGGGTGGCTACACCTTC.